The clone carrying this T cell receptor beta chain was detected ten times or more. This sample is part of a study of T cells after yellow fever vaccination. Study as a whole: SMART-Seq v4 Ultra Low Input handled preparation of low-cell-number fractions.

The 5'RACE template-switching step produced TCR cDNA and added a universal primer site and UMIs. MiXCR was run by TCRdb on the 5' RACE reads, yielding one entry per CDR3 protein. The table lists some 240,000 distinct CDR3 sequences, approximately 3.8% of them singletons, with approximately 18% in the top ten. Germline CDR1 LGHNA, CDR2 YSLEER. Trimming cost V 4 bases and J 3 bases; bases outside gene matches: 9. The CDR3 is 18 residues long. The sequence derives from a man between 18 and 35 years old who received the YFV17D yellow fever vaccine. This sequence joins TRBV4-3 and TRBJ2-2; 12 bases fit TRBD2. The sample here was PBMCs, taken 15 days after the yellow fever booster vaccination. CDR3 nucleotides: TGCGCCAGCAGCCCTATCACTAGCGGGGGGTCGGACACCGGGGAGCTGTTTTTT. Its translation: CASSPITSGGSDTGELFF.